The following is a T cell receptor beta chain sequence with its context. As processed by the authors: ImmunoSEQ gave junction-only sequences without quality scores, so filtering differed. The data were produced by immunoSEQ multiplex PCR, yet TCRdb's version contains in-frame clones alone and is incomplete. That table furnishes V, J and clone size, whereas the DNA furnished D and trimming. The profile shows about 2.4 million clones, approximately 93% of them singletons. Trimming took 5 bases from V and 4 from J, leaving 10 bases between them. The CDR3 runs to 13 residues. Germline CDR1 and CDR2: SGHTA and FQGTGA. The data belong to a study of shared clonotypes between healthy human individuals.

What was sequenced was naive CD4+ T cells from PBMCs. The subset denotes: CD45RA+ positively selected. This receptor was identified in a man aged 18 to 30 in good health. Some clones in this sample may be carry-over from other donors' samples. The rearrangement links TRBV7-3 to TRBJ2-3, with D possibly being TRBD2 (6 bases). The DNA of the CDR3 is TGTGCCAGCAGCCCGGCGGGGCCAGATACGCAGTATTTT. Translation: CASSPAGPDTQYF.